This TCR beta chain was documented in a study of blood T cells in healthy people across ages. Study-level results: Older individuals had lower TCR beta diversity per million T cells (the decline was roughly linear).

With regard to this clonotype: Its specificity is not known.

PCR was performed a second time for about 7 to 11 cycles using a sample-barcoded 5' primer and a J-beta primer mix. The template-switch adaptor was a 5' adaptor with 12 random nucleotides. It tagged each cDNA molecule. TCRdb ran MiXCR on the 5' RACE reads and lists one entry per CDR3 protein. The data contain 780,000 or so distinct CDR3 sequences, more than 50% of them singletons. Peripheral blood samples of 9 to 10 milliliters were drawn from each donor. Deletions cut 3 bases from V and 4 bases from J, with 19 bases between. The CDR3 has 15 amino acids. CDR1 and CDR2 from the germline V gene are DFQATT and SNEGSKA (reference sequence).

The source is a man aged 35-49 years in good health. The specimen was blood. The chain links TRBV20-1 to TRBJ2-7; no definite D call. Written as DNA, the CDR3 is TGCAGTGCTAGTGTGGCAAGCCCTACCACTTACGAGCAGTACTTC. It specifies CSASVASPTTYEQYF.